This T cell receptor (beta chain) was recovered during a study of blood T cell repertoires in COVID-19. CDR1 SGHVS and CDR2 FNYEAQ come from the germline V gene. Trimming cost V 1 base and J 8 bases, with 20 bases left between them. CDR3 size: 16 residues. Libraries were prepared by immunoSEQ multiplex PCR; TCRdb keeps only in-frame clonotypes and omits some of them. In the table there are fewer than 250,000 clones, 82% of which are singletons. This TCR came from a woman in her fifties or sixties with COVID-19, enrolled during active disease. Sample: peripheral blood. This chain joins TRBV7-6 and TRBJ1-2; no clear D. The CDR3 coding sequence is TGTGCCAGCAGCTTAGTCCGAGGCACCCCTCGGATCGGCTACACCTTC. Translating it yields CASSLVRGTPRIGYTF.